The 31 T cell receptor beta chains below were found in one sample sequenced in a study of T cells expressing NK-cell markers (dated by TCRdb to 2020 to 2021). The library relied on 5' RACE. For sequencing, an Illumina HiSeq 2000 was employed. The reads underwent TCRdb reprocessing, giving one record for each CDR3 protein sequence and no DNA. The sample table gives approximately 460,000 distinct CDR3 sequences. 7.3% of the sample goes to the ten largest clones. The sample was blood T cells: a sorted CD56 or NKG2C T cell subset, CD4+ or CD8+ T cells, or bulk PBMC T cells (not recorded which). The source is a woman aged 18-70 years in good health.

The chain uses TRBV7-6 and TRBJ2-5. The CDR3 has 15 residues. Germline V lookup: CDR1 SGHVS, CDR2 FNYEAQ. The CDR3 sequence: CASSRGSHNQETQYF.

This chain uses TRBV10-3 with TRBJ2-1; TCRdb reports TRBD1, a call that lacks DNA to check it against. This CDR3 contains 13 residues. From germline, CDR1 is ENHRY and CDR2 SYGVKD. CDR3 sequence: CAIRGASYNEQFF.

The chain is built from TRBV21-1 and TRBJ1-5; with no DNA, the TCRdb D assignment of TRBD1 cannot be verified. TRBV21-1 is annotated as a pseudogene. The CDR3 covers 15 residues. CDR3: CASSVRKGGCQPQHF.

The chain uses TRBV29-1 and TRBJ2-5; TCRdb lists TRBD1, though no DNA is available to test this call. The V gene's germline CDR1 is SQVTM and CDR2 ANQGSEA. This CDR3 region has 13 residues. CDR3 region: CSVTRQLQETQYF.

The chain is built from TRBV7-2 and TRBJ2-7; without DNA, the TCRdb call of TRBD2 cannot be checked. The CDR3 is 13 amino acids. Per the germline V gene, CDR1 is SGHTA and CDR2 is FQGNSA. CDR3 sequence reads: CASSTRGGDEQYF.

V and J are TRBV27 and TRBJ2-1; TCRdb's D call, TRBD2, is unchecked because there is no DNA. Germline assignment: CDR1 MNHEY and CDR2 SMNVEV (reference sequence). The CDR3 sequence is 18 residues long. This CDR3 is CASRVGLAGGGIYNEQFF.

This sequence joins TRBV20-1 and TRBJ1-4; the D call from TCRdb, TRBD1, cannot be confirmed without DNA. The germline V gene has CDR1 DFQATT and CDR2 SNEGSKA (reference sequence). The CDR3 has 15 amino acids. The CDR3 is CSARHYRGLNEKLFF.

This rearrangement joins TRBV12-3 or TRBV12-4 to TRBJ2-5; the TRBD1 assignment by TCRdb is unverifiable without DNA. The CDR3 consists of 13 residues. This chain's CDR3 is CASNPGPRETQYF.

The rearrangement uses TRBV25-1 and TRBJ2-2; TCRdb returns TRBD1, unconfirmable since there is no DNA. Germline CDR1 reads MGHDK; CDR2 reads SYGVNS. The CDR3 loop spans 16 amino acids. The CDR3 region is CASSDLGTANTGELFF.

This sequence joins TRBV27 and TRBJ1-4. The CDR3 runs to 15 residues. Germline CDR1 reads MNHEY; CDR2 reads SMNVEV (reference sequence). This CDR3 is CASSLVGRTNEKLFF.

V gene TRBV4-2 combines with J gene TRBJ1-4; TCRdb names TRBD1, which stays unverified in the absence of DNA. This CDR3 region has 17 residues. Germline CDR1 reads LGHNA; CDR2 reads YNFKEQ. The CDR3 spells CASSLPPGKGTNEKLFF.

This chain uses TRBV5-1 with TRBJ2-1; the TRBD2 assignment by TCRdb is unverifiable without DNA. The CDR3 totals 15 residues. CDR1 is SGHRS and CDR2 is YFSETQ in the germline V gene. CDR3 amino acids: CASSITSGSFHEQFF.

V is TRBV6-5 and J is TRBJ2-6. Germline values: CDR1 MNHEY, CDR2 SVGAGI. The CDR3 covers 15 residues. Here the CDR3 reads CASSYGLSGANVLTF.

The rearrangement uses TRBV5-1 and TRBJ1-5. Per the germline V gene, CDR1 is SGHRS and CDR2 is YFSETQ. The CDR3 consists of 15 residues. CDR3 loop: CASSRTHGGNQPQHF.

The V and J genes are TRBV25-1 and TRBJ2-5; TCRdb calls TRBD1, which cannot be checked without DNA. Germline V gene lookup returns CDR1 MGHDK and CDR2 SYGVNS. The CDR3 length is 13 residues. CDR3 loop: CASRRQGVETQYF. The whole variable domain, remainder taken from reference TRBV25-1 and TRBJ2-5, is EADIYQTPRYLVIGTGKKITLECSQTMGHDKMYWYQQDPGMELHLIHYSYGVNSTEKGDLSSESTVSRIRTEHFPLTLESARPSHTSQYLCASRRQGVETQYFGPGTRLLVL.

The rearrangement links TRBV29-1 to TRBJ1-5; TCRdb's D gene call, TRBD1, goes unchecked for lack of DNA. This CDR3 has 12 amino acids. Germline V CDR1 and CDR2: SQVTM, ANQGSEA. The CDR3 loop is CSATQGNQPQHF.

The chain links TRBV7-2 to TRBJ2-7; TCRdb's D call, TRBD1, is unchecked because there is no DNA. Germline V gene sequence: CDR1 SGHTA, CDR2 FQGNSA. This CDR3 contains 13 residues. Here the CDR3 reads CASSSYPELEQYF. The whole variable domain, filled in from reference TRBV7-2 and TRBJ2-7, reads GAGVSQSPSNKVTEKGKDVELRCDPISGHTALYWYRQSLGQGLEFLIYFQGNSAPDKSGLPSDRFSAERTGGSVSTLTIQRTQQEDSAVYLCASSSYPELEQYFGPGTRLTVT.

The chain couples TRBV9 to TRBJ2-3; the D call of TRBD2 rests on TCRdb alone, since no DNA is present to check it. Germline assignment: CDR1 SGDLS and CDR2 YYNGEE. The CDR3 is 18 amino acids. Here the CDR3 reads CASSSQPTAGGSTDTQYF.

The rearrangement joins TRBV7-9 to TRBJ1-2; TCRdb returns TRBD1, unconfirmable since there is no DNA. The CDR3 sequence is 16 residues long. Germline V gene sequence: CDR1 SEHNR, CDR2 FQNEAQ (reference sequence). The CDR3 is CASTLSAGAGGYGYTF.

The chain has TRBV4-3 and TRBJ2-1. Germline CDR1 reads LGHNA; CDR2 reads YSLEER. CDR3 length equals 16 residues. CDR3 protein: CASSHDLDSNYNEQFF.

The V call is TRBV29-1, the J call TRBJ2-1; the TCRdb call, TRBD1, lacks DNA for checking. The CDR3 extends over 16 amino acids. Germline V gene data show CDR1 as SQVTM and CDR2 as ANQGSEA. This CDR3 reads CSVELHRDRAPNEQFF.

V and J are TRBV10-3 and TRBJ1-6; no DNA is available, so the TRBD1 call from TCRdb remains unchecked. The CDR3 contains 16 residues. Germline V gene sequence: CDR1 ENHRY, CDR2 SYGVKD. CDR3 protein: CAISESGGSGNSPLHF.

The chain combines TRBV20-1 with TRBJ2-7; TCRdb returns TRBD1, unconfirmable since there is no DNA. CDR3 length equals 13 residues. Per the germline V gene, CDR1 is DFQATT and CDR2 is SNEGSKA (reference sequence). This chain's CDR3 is CSATRQGSLEQYF.

CDR3: CASSLGEGRNQPQHF. The chain couples TRBV12-3 or TRBV12-4 to TRBJ1-5. CDR3 length: 15 amino acids.

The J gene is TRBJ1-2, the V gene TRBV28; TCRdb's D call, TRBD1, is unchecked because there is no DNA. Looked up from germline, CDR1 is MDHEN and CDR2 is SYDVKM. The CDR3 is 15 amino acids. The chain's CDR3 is CASSLMGARDYGYTF.

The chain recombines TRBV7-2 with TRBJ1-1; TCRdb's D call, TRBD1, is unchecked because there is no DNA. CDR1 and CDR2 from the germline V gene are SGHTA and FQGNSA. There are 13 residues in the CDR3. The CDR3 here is CASSLDQGMIAFF. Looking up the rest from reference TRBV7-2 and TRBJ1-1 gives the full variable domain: GAGVSQSPSNKVTEKGKDVELRCDPISGHTALYWYRQSLGQGLEFLIYFQGNSAPDKSGLPSDRFSAERTGGSVSTLTIQRTQQEDSAVYLCASSLDQGMIAFFGQGTRLTVV.

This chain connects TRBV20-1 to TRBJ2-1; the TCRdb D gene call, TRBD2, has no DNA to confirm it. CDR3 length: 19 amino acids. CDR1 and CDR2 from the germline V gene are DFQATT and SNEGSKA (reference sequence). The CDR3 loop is CSARTRGTSGRNSYNEQFF.

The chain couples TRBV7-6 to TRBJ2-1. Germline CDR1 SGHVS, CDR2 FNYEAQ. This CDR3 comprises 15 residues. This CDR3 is CASRELSSSYNEQFF.

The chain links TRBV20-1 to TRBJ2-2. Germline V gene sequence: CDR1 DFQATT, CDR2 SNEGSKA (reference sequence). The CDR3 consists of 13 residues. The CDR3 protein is CSAPTPNTGELFF.

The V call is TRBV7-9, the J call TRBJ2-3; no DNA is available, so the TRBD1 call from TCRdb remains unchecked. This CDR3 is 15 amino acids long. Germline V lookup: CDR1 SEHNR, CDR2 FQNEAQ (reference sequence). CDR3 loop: CASTPGAGDTDTQYF. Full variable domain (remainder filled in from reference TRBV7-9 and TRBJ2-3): DTGVSQNPRHKITKRGQNVTFRCDPISEHNRLYWYRQTLGQGPEFLTYFQNEAQLEKSRLLSDRFSAERPKGSFSTLEIQRTEQGDSAMYLCASTPGAGDTDTQYFGPGTRLTVL.

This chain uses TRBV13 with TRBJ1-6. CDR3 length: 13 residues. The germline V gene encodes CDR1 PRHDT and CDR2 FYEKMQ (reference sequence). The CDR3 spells CASSLGGGPPLHF.